The 23 T cell receptor beta chains given below trace back to one sample, sequenced in a study of beta chain features in type 1 diabetes. Overall study results and limits: Type 1 diabetes patients had TCRB CDR3s that were shorter (moderately but significantly so) in all four CD4+ subsets.

The whole isolated RNA underwent reverse transcription, so sequencing captured expressed TCRB transcripts. Clones were read by immunoSEQ multiplex PCR, and TCRdb kept only the in-frame ones, dropping some. The repertoire holds roughly 240,000 clones, about 24% seen once, with more than 0.009% in the top ten. These TCRs' antigens remain unknown. The sequenced sample was naive CD4+ T cells from blood. All receptors derive from a woman aged 30 to 39 with type 1 diabetes.

This clone was picked up a small number of times. The chain recombines TRBV29-1 with TRBJ1-1; D call uncertain. The CDR3 has 11 amino acids. CDR1 is SQVTM, CDR2 ANQGSEA, per germline. Trimming took 8 bases from V and 5 from J, leaving 12 bases between them. CDR3 in amino acids: CSYIIGTEAFF. CDR3 nucleotides: TGCAGCTACATAATCGGGACTGAAGCTTTCTTT.

V gene TRBV18 combines with J gene TRBJ1-1; 9 bases map to TRBD1. J lost 1 base, V lost 5 bases, and 2 bases had no gene match. CDR1 and CDR2 from the germline V gene are KGHSH and LQKENI. The CDR3 is 14 amino acids. In nucleotides, the CDR3 is TGTGCCAGCTCAGGACAGGGGTGGAACACTGAAGCTTTCTTT. This sequence encodes CASSGQGWNTEAFF.

The chain employs TRBV7-9 and TRBJ1-1, with 12 nucleotides matching TRBD1. The V and J ends lost 5 bases and 3 bases, in that order; junction bases with no gene match: 7. Germline V lookup: CDR1 SEHNR, CDR2 FQNEAQ (reference sequence). The CDR3 runs 16 residues. The CDR3 here is CASSKLGTGGHTEAFF. The CDR3 DNA reads as TGTGCCAGCAGCAAGCTGGGGACAGGGGGCCACACTGAAGCTTTCTTT.

This clone was seen more than once but under ten times. V usage is TRBV5-1 and J usage is TRBJ2-1; TRBD2 matches 10 bases. V lost 2 bases to trimming and J lost 3 bases; unmatched junction nucleotides: 5. The germline gives CDR1 SGHRS, CDR2 YFSETQ. This CDR3 contains 16 residues. This chain's CDR3 is CASSFVTSGYYNEQFF. As DNA, the CDR3 is TGCGCCAGCAGCTTTGTGACTAGCGGGTACTACAATGAGCAGTTCTTC.

This clone was counted a few times. The V and J genes are TRBV20-1 and TRBJ2-7; D is unclear. This CDR3 region has 11 residues. Deletions cut 5 bases from V and 4 bases from J, with 9 bases between. Per germline, CDR1 DFQATT and CDR2 SNEGSKA (reference sequence). CDR3: CSASRNYEQYF. The DNA for the CDR3 is TGCAGTGCTTCCAGAAATTACGAGCAGTACTTC.

This clone came up a few times. This chain links TRBV5-1 with TRBJ2-7, with a possible D match to TRBD1 (6 bases). The CDR3 has 13 amino acids. Looked up from germline, CDR1 is SGHRS and CDR2 is YFSETQ. V was clipped by 4 bases and J by 2 bases, with 10 bases between them. This CDR3 is CASSSGQTYEQYF. The CDR3 DNA follows: TGCGCCAGCAGCAGTGGACAGACCTACGAGCAGTACTTC.

This clone was detected only a few times. J is TRBJ2-7 and V is TRBV4-2, with D possibly being TRBD1 (6 bases). V was shortened by 0 bases and J by 3 bases, with 15 bases between the two germline ends. Germline V gives CDR1 LGHNA, CDR2 YNFKEQ. There are 16 residues in the CDR3. The CDR3 sequence: CASSQDLAGERYEQYF. CDR3 in DNA: TGTGCCAGCAGCCAAGATTTGGCAGGGGAGCGCTACGAGCAGTACTTC.

The rearrangement joins TRBV9 to TRBJ1-3; 11 bases align to TRBD1. The germline V gene has CDR1 SGDLS and CDR2 YYNGEE. The CDR3 consists of 15 residues. Trimming cost V 4 bases and J 2 bases; bases outside gene matches: 2. The CDR3 DNA sequence: TGTGCCAGCAGCATGGGACAGGGGGCTGGAAACACCATATATTTT. Its translation is CASSMGQGAGNTIYF.

The rearrangement links TRBV4-1 to TRBJ1-2; D gene ambiguous. The CDR3 length is 13 residues. Per the germline V gene, CDR1 is MGHRA and CDR2 is YSYEKL. Trimming pared 0 bases from V and 2 bases from J, leaving 4 bases between. The CDR3 sequence: CASSQDINYGYTF. The CDR3 DNA reads TGCGCCAGCAGCCAAGATATAAACTATGGCTACACCTTC.

This clone appeared a few times. J is TRBJ2-7 and V is TRBV5-1; TRBD2 matches 10 bases. Germline-derived CDR1 and CDR2 are SGHRS and YFSETQ. This CDR3 region has 15 residues. V was pared by 4 bases and J by 4 bases, with 8 bases of the junction left unmatched. The CDR3 DNA follows: TGCGCCAGCAGCGACTTGACTAGCGGGCGGTACGAGCAGTACTTC. Translating gives CASSDLTSGRYEQYF.

The sample holds a few counts of this clone. The chain recombines TRBV28 with TRBJ1-5; D gene uncertain. With 6 bases removed from V and 4 bases from J, the gap between germline ends came to 7 bases. CDR1 is MDHEN and CDR2 is SYDVKM in the germline V gene. CDR3 length: 12 residues. Here the CDR3 DNA reads TGTGCCAGCAGGAGTCCAAATCAGCCCCAGCATTTT. It yields the protein CASRSPNQPQHF.

The J gene is TRBJ2-3, the V gene TRBV7-9; D possibly corresponds to TRBD2 (6 bases). Germline-derived CDR1 and CDR2 are SEHNR and FQNEAQ (reference sequence). The length of the CDR3 is 16 residues. V was cut by 1 base and J by 6 bases, with 17 bases left in between. The CDR3 DNA sequence: TGTGCCAGCAGCTTAGTAGCGCGACTAGGTCGGGATACGCAGTATTTT. Translated: CASSLVARLGRDTQYF.

The chain couples TRBV6-6 to TRBJ2-2, with D possibly being TRBD2 (6 bases). CDR1 MNHNY and CDR2 SVGAGI come from the germline V gene (reference sequence). Trimming removed 8 bases from V and 5 bases from J, with 9 bases in between. There are 12 residues in the CDR3. CDR3 coding DNA: TGTGCCAGCTGGAGCGGGACCGGGGAGCTGTTTTTT. The encoded protein is CASWSGTGELFF.

J is TRBJ1-1 and V is TRBV29-1; a possible D gene is TRBD1 (6 bases). V was clipped by 6 bases and J by 5 bases, with 19 bases between them. The CDR3 has 14 residues. In germline, CDR1 is SQVTM, CDR2 ANQGSEA. For the CDR3, the DNA is TGCAGCGTCTCTGGGCGGGGGGCGCGGACTGAAGCTTTCTTT. Amino acid sequence: CSVSGRGARTEAFF.

This clone was seen more than once but under ten times. A junction boundary mismatches the germline segment, possibly from a read error. The chain links TRBV4-1 to TRBJ2-1; 9 bases map to TRBD2. From germline, CDR1 is MGHRA and CDR2 YSYEKL. CDR3 length: 16 amino acids. The CDR3 sequence is CASSQRGRASHNEQFF. The CDR3, as DNA: TGCGCCAGCAGCCAACGCGGGAGGGCCTCCCACAATGAGCAGTTCTTC.

This chain links TRBV29-1 with TRBJ2-1; 8 nucleotides align to TRBD2. The CDR3 has 14 residues. Germline trimming cut 5 bases from V and 7 bases from J; bases unmatched to any gene: 10. The germline CDR1 and CDR2 sequences are SQVTM and ANQGSEA. As DNA, the CDR3 is TGCAGCGTTTCCATAAGCGGGAGTCAAAATGAGCAGTTCTTC. Translating gives CSVSISGSQNEQFF.

This clone was seen a few times. The chain is built from TRBV28 and TRBJ2-1; D unclear. The length of the CDR3 is 12 residues. Deletions cut 1 base from V and 9 bases from J, with 7 bases between. Per the germline V gene, CDR1 is MDHEN and CDR2 is SYDVKM. The CDR3 loop is CASSLSYREQFF. CDR3 nucleotide sequence: TGTGCCAGCAGTTTATCCTACCGTGAGCAGTTCTTC.

The chain recombines TRBV5-1 with TRBJ2-7; D not certain. This CDR3 is built from 14 residues. Germline V lookup: CDR1 SGHRS, CDR2 YFSETQ. V lost 4 bases to trimming and J lost 3 bases, with 14 bases between them. CDR3: CASSRTQALYEQYF. The CDR3 DNA reads as TGCGCCAGCAGCCGAACTCAGGCCCTCTACGAGCAGTACTTC.

This clone was counted between two and nine times. This rearrangement joins TRBV7-2 to TRBJ1-4; D might be TRBD1 (6 bases). This CDR3 has 14 amino acids. V dropped 5 bases and J dropped 13 bases, with 20 bases sitting between them. Germline loops: CDR1 SGHTA, CDR2 FQGNSA. The CDR3 DNA follows: TGTGCCAGCAGCCAAAGGGGGTCAGGAGAAGTACTGTTTTTT. Translated: CASSQRGSGEVLFF.

In this sample, this clone turned up a few times. This chain connects TRBV7-2 to TRBJ2-5, with 8 bases identical to TRBD2. Germline V CDR1 and CDR2: SGHTA, FQGNSA. The CDR3 contains 15 residues. The trim removed 5 bases at V and 2 bases at J, leaving 7 bases unmatched. CDR3 coding DNA: TGTGCCAGCAGCGCAGGGACTAGATGGCAAGAGACCCAGTACTTC. This translates into CASSAGTRWQETQYF.

CDR3 sequence reads: CSVEREGGNTIYF. The CDR3 DNA follows: TGCAGCGTTGAGCGGGAGGGAGGAAACACCATATATTTT. V and J are TRBV29-1 and TRBJ1-3; no firm D call. CDR3 length: 13 residues. Deletions cut 3 bases from V and 4 bases from J, with 10 bases between. Germline V gives CDR1 SQVTM, CDR2 ANQGSEA.

This clone was picked up a small number of times. V is TRBV29-1 and J is TRBJ1-3, with TRBD1 matching 7 bases. V was pared by 6 bases and J by 4 bases, with 6 bases of the junction left unmatched. Germline V CDR1 and CDR2: SQVTM, ANQGSEA. The CDR3 has 13 amino acids. CDR3 in amino acids: CSVQGVRGNTIYF. CDR3 nucleotide sequence: TGCAGCGTGCAGGGGGTCAGGGGAAACACCATATATTTT.

This clone occurred a few times. The V call is TRBV7-9, the J call TRBJ1-2; TRBD1 matches at 7 bases. J lost 3 bases, V lost 5 bases, and 3 bases had no gene match. The CDR3 sequence is 13 residues long. CDR1 is SEHNR, CDR2 FQNEAQ, per germline (reference sequence). The CDR3 loop is CASSRGTDYGYTF. Written as DNA, the CDR3 is TGTGCCAGCAGCCGTGGGACAGACTATGGCTACACCTTC.